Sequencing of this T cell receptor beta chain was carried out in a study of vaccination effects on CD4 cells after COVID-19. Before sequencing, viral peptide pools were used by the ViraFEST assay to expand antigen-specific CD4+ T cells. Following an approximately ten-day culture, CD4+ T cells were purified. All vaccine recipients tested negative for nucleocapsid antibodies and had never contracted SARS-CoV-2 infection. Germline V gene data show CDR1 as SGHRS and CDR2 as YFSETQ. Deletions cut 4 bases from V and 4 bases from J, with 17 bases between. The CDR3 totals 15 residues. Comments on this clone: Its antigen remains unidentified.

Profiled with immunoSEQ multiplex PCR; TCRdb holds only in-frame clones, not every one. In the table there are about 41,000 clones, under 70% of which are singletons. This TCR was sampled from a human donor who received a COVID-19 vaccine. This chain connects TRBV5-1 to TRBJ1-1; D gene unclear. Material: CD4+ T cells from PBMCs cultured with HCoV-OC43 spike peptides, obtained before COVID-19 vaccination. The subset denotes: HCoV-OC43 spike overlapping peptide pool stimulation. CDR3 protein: CASSPDGVRATEAFF. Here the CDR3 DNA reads TGCGCCAGCAGCCCGGACGGGGTGAGGGCCACTGAAGCTTTCTTT.